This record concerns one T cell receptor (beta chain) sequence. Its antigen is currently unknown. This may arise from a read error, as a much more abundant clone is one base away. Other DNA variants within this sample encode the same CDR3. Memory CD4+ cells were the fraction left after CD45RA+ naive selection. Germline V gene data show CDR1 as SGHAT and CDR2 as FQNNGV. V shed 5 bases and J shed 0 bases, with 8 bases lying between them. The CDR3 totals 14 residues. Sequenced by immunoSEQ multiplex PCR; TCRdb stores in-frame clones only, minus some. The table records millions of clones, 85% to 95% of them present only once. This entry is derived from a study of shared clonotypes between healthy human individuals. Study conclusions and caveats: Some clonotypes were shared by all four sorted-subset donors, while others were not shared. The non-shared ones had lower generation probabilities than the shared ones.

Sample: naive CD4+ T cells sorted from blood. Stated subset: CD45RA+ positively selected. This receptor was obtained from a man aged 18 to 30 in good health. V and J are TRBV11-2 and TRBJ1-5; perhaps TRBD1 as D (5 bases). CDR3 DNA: TGTGCCAGCAGCCTGGGGGGTAGCAATCAGCCCCAGCATTTT. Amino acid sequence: CASSLGGSNQPQHF.